One and the same sample provided the 27 T cell receptor beta chains below, sequenced in a study of blood T cell repertoires in COVID-19. Produced via immunoSEQ multiplex PCR; TCRdb's table is partial and in-frame only. Among 130,000 or so clones listed, 70% to 85% were seen once. The sample was peripheral blood. Source of these receptors: a woman aged 55-70 years with acute or convalescent COVID-19.

This chain joins TRBV24-1 and TRBJ1-1, with a possible D match to TRBD1 (6 bases). The CDR3 length is 15 residues. The V gene's germline CDR1 is KGHDR and CDR2 SFDVKD. Deletions cut 12 bases from V and 1 base from J, with 20 bases between. CDR3 residues: CAARPKGRGNTEAFF. The CDR3 region has the DNA TGTGCCGCCCGACCAAAGGGCAGGGGGAACACTGAAGCTTTCTTT.

The sample holds a few counts of this clone. The V and J genes are TRBV10-3 and TRBJ1-2; no clear D. Per the germline V gene, CDR1 is ENHRY and CDR2 is SYGVKD. This CDR3 is 15 amino acids long. V shed 0 bases and J shed 8 bases, with 16 bases lying between them. CDR3 DNA sequence: TGTGCCATCAGTGAGTCGTATGGCGCCGTGGAGGGCTACACCTTC. Translating gives CAISESYGAVEGYTF.

Only a few counts were recorded for this clone. V gene TRBV5-4 combines with J gene TRBJ1-4; D is possibly TRBD1 (5 bases). There are 13 residues in the CDR3. Between the trimmed V and J ends, which lost 0 bases and 13 bases, there was a span of 13 bases. Germline lookup yields CDR1 SGHNT and CDR2 YYREEE (reference sequence). The CDR3 spells CASSLDGGKGLFF. CDR3 nucleotides: TGTGCCAGCAGCTTGGACGGGGGTAAGGGACTGTTTTTT. Full variable domain (outside the CDR3, taken from reference TRBV5-4 and TRBJ1-4): ETGVTQSPTHLIKTRGQQVTLRCSSQSGHNTVSWYQQALGQGPQFIFQYYREEENGRGNFPPRFSGLQFPNYSSELNVNALELDDSALYLCASSLDGGKGLFFGSGTQLSVL.

The rearrangement joins TRBV6-6 to TRBJ1-1; TRBD1 is a possible D gene (6 bases). This CDR3 comprises 14 residues. Germline lookup yields CDR1 MNHNY and CDR2 SVGAGI (reference sequence). V lost 4 bases, J lost 3 bases, and 12 bases lay in between. The CDR3 nucleotides read TGTGCCAGCAGTTCAGGGGAAGTACACACTGAAGCTTTCTTT. Protein sequence: CASSSGEVHTEAFF.

The chain joins TRBV12-5 to TRBJ1-1; a weak D match, TRBD1 (5 bases). CDR1 and CDR2 from the germline V gene are LGHNT and FRNRAP. This CDR3 comprises 13 residues. Trimming left V 6 bases short and J 7 bases short, with 15 bases between. The CDR3 bases are TGTGCTAGTGGGTCTTGGGGCAAAGATGAAGCTTTCTTT. This gives the protein CASGSWGKDEAFF.

This sequence joins TRBV28 and TRBJ1-2; no reliable D call. The CDR3 totals 17 residues. Germline CDR1 reads MDHEN; CDR2 reads SYDVKM. The V end lost 1 base, the J end lost 3 bases, and 18 bases lay between the germline ends. The CDR3 sequence: CASSLSAPGEFYYGYTF. The CDR3 bases are TGTGCCAGCAGTTTATCGGCCCCTGGGGAGTTCTACTATGGCTACACCTTC.

The J gene is TRBJ1-4, the V gene TRBV25-1; D possibly corresponds to TRBD1 (5 bases). The CDR3 covers 14 residues. Trimming shortened V by 6 bases and J by 8 bases, and 16 bases separated the two germline ends. Looked up from germline, CDR1 is MGHDK and CDR2 is SYGVNS. DNA of the CDR3: TGTGCCAGCAGATCACAGGTTACTGGAGAAAAACTGTTTTTT. It translates to CASRSQVTGEKLFF. Full variable domain (rest looked up from reference TRBV25-1 and TRBJ1-4): EADIYQTPRYLVIGTGKKITLECSQTMGHDKMYWYQQDPGMELHLIHYSYGVNSTEKGDLSSESTVSRIRTEHFPLTLESARPSHTSQYLCASRSQVTGEKLFFGSGTQLSVL.

J is TRBJ1-2 and V is TRBV12-5; 7 nucleotides agree with TRBD1. The CDR3 is 11 amino acids. V lost 11 bases, J lost 8 bases, and 8 bases stayed unmatched. Germline CDR1 reads LGHNT; CDR2 reads FRNRAP. The CDR3 spells CAGDRVGGYTF. The CDR3 nucleotides are TGTGCTGGCGACAGGGTAGGAGGCTACACCTTC.

This chain joins TRBV10-3 and TRBJ2-2; 8 nucleotides match TRBD1. The CDR3 sequence is 16 residues long. V lost 2 bases, J lost 5 bases, and 7 bases stayed unmatched. CDR1 is ENHRY and CDR2 is SYGVKD in the germline V gene. The CDR3 DNA follows: TGTGCCATCAGTGAGCCAGGGGGCATGAGAACCGGGGAGCTGTTTTTT. Encoded protein: CAISEPGGMRTGELFF.

This chain connects TRBV9 to TRBJ2-1; unclear D gene. The V gene's germline CDR1 is SGDLS and CDR2 YYNGEE. Trimming pared 4 bases from V and 10 bases from J, leaving 18 bases between. The CDR3 is made up of 14 amino acids. CDR3 sequence reads: CASSPSPLVEEQFF. CDR3 nucleotides: TGTGCCAGCAGCCCTTCTCCCCTAGTGGAGGAGCAGTTCTTC.

V is TRBV9 and J is TRBJ2-3; tentatively, D is TRBD1 (6 bases). The CDR3 extends over 17 amino acids. Germline CDR1 SGDLS, CDR2 YYNGEE. The V and J ends lost 0 bases and 0 bases respectively, with 14 bases between them. The CDR3 DNA follows: TGTGCCAGCAGCGTAGCAGCAGGACAGCGGAGCACAGATACGCAGTATTTT. This sequence encodes CASSVAAGQRSTDTQYF.

V and J are TRBV4-1 and TRBJ1-4; no clear D gene. Germline lookup yields CDR1 MGHRA and CDR2 YSYEKL. Trimming left V 0 bases short and J 4 bases short, with 18 bases between. The CDR3 has 18 residues. The chain's CDR3 is CASSQDARGAAFNEKLFF. The CDR3 region has the DNA TGCGCCAGCAGCCAAGATGCTCGCGGCGCAGCATTTAATGAAAAACTGTTTTTT.

CDR3 DNA: TGTGCCAGCAGTCCACCGGGACAGGGTAGAACGCAGTATTTT. Its translation is CASSPPGQGRTQYF. The rearrangement links TRBV27 to TRBJ2-3; 9 bases line up with TRBD1. Germline-derived CDR1 and CDR2 are MNHEY and SMNVEV (reference sequence). V shed 5 bases and J 9 bases; nucleotides not matched to a gene: 9. The CDR3 is 14 amino acids.

This clone has only one observation. This rearrangement joins TRBV7-9 to TRBJ1-2; D gene uncertain. V lost 3 bases to trimming and J lost 8 bases, with 22 bases between them. This CDR3 is 16 amino acids long. CDR1 is SEHNR, CDR2 FQNEAQ, per germline (reference sequence). The CDR3 bases are TGTGCCAGCAGCTTTAGTCCTAACCTCCCCAAGCGGGGCTACACCTTC. It translates to CASSFSPNLPKRGYTF.

The chain joins TRBV10-3 to TRBJ1-1; D call uncertain. From germline, CDR1 is ENHRY and CDR2 SYGVKD. Trimming took off 10 bases at V and 3 bases at J, with 18 bases between the two ends. The CDR3 consists of 14 residues. The CDR3 region has the DNA TGTGCCAGTGGTGGAAGGGAGCTCCACACTGAAGCTTTCTTT. It codes for CASGGRELHTEAFF.

There are a few counts of this clone. This chain connects TRBV4-1 to TRBJ1-5; D might be TRBD1 (6 bases). The germline gives CDR1 MGHRA, CDR2 YSYEKL. There are 19 residues in the CDR3. V was shortened by 0 bases and J by 4 bases, with 22 bases between the two germline ends. CDR3 DNA: TGCGCCAGCAGCCAAGAGATGTCATTGGGGGCAGGCGGGAATCAGCCCCAGCATTTT. Translated: CASSQEMSLGAGGNQPQHF.

The V and J genes are TRBV6-5 and TRBJ1-5; no reliable D call. The CDR3 is made up of 13 amino acids. V lost 7 bases, J lost 3 bases, and 10 bases lay in between. Per germline, CDR1 MNHEY and CDR2 SVGAGI. This chain's CDR3 is CASNRVTNQPQHF. In nucleotides, the CDR3 is TGTGCCAGCAATCGGGTCACCAATCAGCCCCAGCATTTT.

The chain uses TRBV4-1 and TRBJ1-4; D might be TRBD1 (6 bases). Germline CDR1 is MGHRA and CDR2 is YSYEKL. CDR3 length: 15 residues. V lost 4 bases to trimming and J lost 5 bases, with 14 bases between them. CDR3 region: CASSPPGTKNEKLFF. In nucleotides, the CDR3 is TGCGCCAGCAGCCCGCCCGGGACAAAGAATGAAAAACTGTTTTTT.

The chain is built from TRBV9 and TRBJ1-1; 9 bases match TRBD1. The CDR3 length is 15 residues. V gave up 2 bases and J gave up 6 bases; unmatched junction bases: 8. CDR1 and CDR2 (germline): SGDLS, YYNGEE. The CDR3 sequence: CASSVGTGSHAEAFF. CDR3 sequence (DNA): TGTGCCAGCAGCGTTGGGACAGGGAGTCACGCTGAAGCTTTCTTT.

The J gene is TRBJ2-7, the V gene TRBV10-3; 11 nucleotides align to TRBD1. The J segment lost 1 base and the V segment lost 7 bases, leaving 6 bases of the junction unmatched. Per the germline V gene, CDR1 is ENHRY and CDR2 is SYGVKD. The CDR3 runs 15 residues. CDR3 nucleotide sequence: TGTGCCATCAATACCGGGACAGGGGGATCCTACGAGCAGTACTTC. Its protein product is CAINTGTGGSYEQYF.

V usage is TRBV7-9 and J usage is TRBJ2-7; tentative D call: TRBD1 (5 bases). V was shortened by 4 bases and J by 5 bases, with 9 bases between the two germline ends. This CDR3 is 12 amino acids long. From germline, CDR1 is SEHNR and CDR2 FQNEAQ (reference sequence). The CDR3 protein is CASSSEGDEQYF. For the CDR3, the DNA is TGTGCCAGCAGCTCCGAAGGGGACGAGCAGTACTTC.

The chain combines TRBV19 with TRBJ2-1; TRBD1 agrees at 11 bases. This CDR3 is 12 amino acids long. The V and J ends lost 7 bases and 13 bases, in that order; junction bases with no gene match: 6. Germline loops: CDR1 LNHDA, CDR2 SQIVND (reference sequence). The CDR3 bases are TGTGCCAGTACGGACAGGGGGCTCAATCAGTTCTTC. This gives the protein CASTDRGLNQFF.

The V and J genes are TRBV5-1 and TRBJ1-2; D is undetermined. This CDR3 region has 14 residues. In germline, CDR1 is SGHRS, CDR2 YFSETQ. Trimming removed 4 bases from V and 6 bases from J, with 16 bases in between. This CDR3 reads CASSLGEGRNGYTF. CDR3 bases: TGCGCCAGCAGCCTGGGTGAGGGCAGGAATGGCTACACCTTC. Full variable domain (remainder filled in from reference TRBV5-1 and TRBJ1-2): KAGVTQTPRYLIKTRGQQVTLSCSPISGHRSVSWYQQTPGQGLQFLFEYFSETQRNKGNFPGRFSGRQFSNSRSEMNVSTLELGDSALYLCASSLGEGRNGYTFGSGTRLTVV.

The chain employs TRBV27 and TRBJ1-1, with a weak D call TRBD1 (5 bases). The germline gives CDR1 MNHEY, CDR2 SMNVEV (reference sequence). The CDR3 runs 15 residues. The ends were cut back, 9 bases at V and 0 bases at J, with 17 bases in the middle. CDR3 in DNA: TGTGCCAGTAAGACGGGGGTGGGGATGAACACTGAAGCTTTCTTT. Translated, it gives CASKTGVGMNTEAFF.

V and J are TRBV2 and TRBJ1-5; 8 nucleotides align to TRBD1. The CDR3 is made up of 16 amino acids. Germline CDR1 reads SNHLY; CDR2 reads FYNNEI. V lost 6 bases and J lost 0; bases outside the gene matches: 7. CDR3 protein: CASSPGQVNSNQPQHF. In nucleotides, the CDR3 is TGTGCCAGCAGCCCGGGACAGGTTAATAGCAATCAGCCCCAGCATTTT.

The V call is TRBV28, the J call TRBJ2-3, with D unresolved. The CDR3 consists of 13 residues. With 4 bases removed from V and 2 bases from J, the gap between germline ends came to 7 bases. From germline, CDR1 is MDHEN and CDR2 SYDVKM. CDR3 amino acids: CASSSGFTDTQYF. Here the CDR3 DNA reads TGTGCCAGCAGTTCCGGTTTCACAGATACGCAGTATTTT.

The rearrangement links TRBV30 to TRBJ2-2, with D unresolved. From germline, CDR1 is GTSNPN and CDR2 SVGIG (reference sequence). The CDR3 extends over 13 amino acids. V lost 0 bases and J lost 6, with 8 bases in between. CDR3 DNA sequence: TGTGCCTGGAGTGTATATAGATCCGGGGAGCTGTTTTTT. This gives the protein CAWSVYRSGELFF.